Reported below is one TCR beta chain. Its target is not known. This entry comes from a study of prognosis after radiotherapy for stage I lung cancer. Looking at the study overall: Oligometastatic NSCLC after surgical resection of the primary tumor was present in five or six patients, while newly diagnosed primary stage I lung tumors were present in around 15. Study conclusions and caveats: Once stereotactic body radiation therapy had been given, unique TCR clone counts fell, with a median of around 10,000 versus 6,900.

This CDR3 has 13 residues. Germline loops: CDR1 SEHNR, CDR2 FQNEAQ (reference sequence). V lost 7 bases and J lost 2, with 9 bases in between. Using two-round multiplex PCR, the authors amplified TCR beta CDR3 from genomic DNA. During first-round PCR, primers specific to each TRBV and TRBJ gene were used. TCRdb itself ran the multiplex PCR reads through MiXCR, one entry per CDR3 protein. Of 20,000 or so distinct CDR3 sequences listed, 40% to 45% are singletons. On CT and PET/CT, all patients were node-negative, and none had prior chemotherapy, radiotherapy or other malignancies. With two time points in the design, around 6 milliliters of peripheral blood were drawn at each one.

The rearrangement joins TRBV7-9 to TRBJ1-5; D not certain. The sequence came from a donor aged 50 or older with non-small cell lung cancer. The input for sequencing was PBMCs, taken before or after stereotactic body radiation therapy (not recorded which). The CDR3 coding sequence is TGTGCCAGCATCCCGGATGGCAATCAGCCCCAGCATTTT. This encodes CASIPDGNQPQHF.